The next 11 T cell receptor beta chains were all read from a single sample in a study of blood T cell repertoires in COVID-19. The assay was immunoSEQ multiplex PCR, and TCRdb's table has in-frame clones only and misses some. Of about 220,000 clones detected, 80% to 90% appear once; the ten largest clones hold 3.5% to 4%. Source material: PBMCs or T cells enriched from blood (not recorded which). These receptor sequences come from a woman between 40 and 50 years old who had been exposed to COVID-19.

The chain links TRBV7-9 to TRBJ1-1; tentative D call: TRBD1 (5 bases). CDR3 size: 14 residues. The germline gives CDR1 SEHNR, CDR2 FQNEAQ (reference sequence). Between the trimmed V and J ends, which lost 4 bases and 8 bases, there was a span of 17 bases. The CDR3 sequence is CASSWHRGGVEAFF. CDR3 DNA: TGTGCCAGCAGCTGGCATAGGGGAGGAGTGGAAGCTTTCTTT.

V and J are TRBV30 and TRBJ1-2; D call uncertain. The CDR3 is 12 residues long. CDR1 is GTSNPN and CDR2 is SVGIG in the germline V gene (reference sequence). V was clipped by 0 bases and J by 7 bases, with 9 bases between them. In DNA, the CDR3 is TGTGCCTGGAGTGTCCCCCCCGGTGGCTACACCTTC. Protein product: CAWSVPPGGYTF.

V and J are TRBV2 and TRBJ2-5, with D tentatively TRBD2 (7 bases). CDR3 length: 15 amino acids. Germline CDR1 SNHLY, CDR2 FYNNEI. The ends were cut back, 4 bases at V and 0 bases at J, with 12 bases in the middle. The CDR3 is CASSVWGGHQETQYF. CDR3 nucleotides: TGTGCCAGCAGTGTCTGGGGGGGCCACCAAGAGACCCAGTACTTC. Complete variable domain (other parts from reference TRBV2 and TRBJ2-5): EPEVTQTPSHQVTQMGQEVILRCVPISNHLYFYWYRQILGQKVEFLVSFYNNEISEKSEIFDDQFSVERPDGSNFTLKIRSTKLEDSAMYFCASSVWGGHQETQYFGPGTRLLVL.

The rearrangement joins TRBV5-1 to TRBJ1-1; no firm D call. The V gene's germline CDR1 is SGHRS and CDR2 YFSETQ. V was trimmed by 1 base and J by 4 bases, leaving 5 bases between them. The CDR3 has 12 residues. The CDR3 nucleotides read TGCGCCAGCAGCTTGCCGAGCACTGAAGCTTTCTTT. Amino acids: CASSLPSTEAFF.

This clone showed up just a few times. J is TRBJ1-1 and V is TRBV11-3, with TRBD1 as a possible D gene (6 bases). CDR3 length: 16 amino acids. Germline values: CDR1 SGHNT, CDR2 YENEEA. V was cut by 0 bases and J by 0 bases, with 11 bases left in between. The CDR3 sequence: CASSLDPGHLNTEAFF. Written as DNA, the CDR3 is TGTGCCAGCAGCTTAGATCCGGGACACCTGAACACTGAAGCTTTCTTT. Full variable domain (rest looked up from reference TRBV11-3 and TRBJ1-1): EAGVVQSPRYKIIEKKQPVAFWCNPISGHNTLYWYLQNLGQGPELLIRYENEEAVDDSQLPKDRFSAERLKGVDSTLKIQPAELGDSAVYLCASSLDPGHLNTEAFFGQGTRLTVV.

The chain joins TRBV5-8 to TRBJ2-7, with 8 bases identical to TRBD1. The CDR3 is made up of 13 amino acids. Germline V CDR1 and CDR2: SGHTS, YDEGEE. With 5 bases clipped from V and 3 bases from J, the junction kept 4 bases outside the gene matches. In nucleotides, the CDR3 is TGTGCCAGCAGAGAGGGACAGGACTACGAGCAGTACTTC. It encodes CASREGQDYEQYF. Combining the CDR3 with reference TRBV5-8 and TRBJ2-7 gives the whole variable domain EAGVTQSPTHLIKTRGQQATLRCSPISGHTSVYWYQQALGLGLQFLLWYDEGEERNRGNFPPRFSGRQFPNYSSELNVNALELEDSALYLCASREGQDYEQYFGPGTRLTVT.

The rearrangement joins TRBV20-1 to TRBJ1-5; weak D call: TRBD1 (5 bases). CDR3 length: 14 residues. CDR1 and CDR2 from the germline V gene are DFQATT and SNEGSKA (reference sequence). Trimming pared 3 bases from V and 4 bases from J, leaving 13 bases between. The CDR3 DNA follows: TGCAGTGCTAGTTCGGCCGGGGGGAATCAGCCCCAGCATTTT. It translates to CSASSAGGNQPQHF.

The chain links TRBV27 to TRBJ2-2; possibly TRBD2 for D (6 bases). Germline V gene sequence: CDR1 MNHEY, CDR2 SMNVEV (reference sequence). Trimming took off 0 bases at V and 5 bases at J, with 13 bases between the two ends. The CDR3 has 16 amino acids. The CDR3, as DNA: TGTGCCAGCAGTTTATCCGTGGGGGGTGTAACCGGGGAGCTGTTTTTT. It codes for CASSLSVGGVTGELFF.

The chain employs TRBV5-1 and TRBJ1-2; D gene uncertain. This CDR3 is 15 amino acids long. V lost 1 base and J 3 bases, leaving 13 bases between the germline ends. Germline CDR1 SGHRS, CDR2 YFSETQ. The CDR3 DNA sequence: TGCGCCAGCAGCTTGACTCCCGACTCATACTATGGCTACACCTTC. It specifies CASSLTPDSYYGYTF.

The CDR3 nucleotides read TGTGCCAGCAGTCCCTTACAGGTCTCTGGGGCCAACGTCCTGACTTTC. It translates to CASSPLQVSGANVLTF. The V and J genes are TRBV27 and TRBJ2-6; D may be TRBD1 (5 bases). Germline V gene lookup returns CDR1 MNHEY and CDR2 SMNVEV (reference sequence). This CDR3 is built from 16 residues. The V gene lost 5 bases and the J gene lost 0 bases, with 11 bases spanning the gap.

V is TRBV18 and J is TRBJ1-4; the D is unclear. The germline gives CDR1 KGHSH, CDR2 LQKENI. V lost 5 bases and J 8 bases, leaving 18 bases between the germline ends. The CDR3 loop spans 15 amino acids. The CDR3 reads CASSDGRGGKEKLFF. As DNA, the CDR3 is TGTGCCAGCTCAGACGGACGGGGAGGAAAGGAAAAACTGTTTTTT.